The 18 T cell receptor beta chains presented below share a single source sample, sequenced in a study of blood T cell repertoires in COVID-19. Some clones are missing from TCRdb's copy, which holds only in-frame ones; the method was immunoSEQ multiplex PCR. The table has 60,000 to 75,000 clones, roughly 89% seen once. Sequenced sample: peripheral blood. These receptors came from a man aged 30 to 45 with acute or convalescent COVID-19.

This chain links TRBV3-1 (or the pseudogene TRBV3-2) with TRBJ1-2, with 10 bases identical to TRBD1. Germline loops: CDR1 LGHDT, CDR2 YNNKEL (reference sequence). V dropped 1 base and J dropped 4; count of bases not matched to a gene: 3. The CDR3 has 15 amino acids. This CDR3 is CASSQGTGGGYGYTF. CDR3 nucleotides: TGTGCCAGCAGCCAAGGGACAGGGGGAGGCTATGGCTACACCTTC.

J is TRBJ1-6 and V is TRBV3-1 (or the pseudogene TRBV3-2); weak D call: TRBD1 (6 bases). The germline gives CDR1 LGHDT, CDR2 YNNKEL (reference sequence). Trimming pared 3 bases from V and 7 bases from J, leaving 16 bases between. CDR3 length: 16 amino acids. The CDR3 nucleotides are TGTGCCAGCAGCCAGGACAGAAGCCCTCGAAATTCACCCCTCCACTTT. It is translated as CASSQDRSPRNSPLHF.

This clone was counted a few times. This chain connects TRBV7-9 to TRBJ1-1, with 8 bases matching TRBD1. J was trimmed by 4 bases and V by 5 bases; bases with no gene match: 12. The V gene's germline CDR1 is SEHNR and CDR2 FQNEAQ (reference sequence). CDR3 length equals 16 residues. The CDR3 bases are TGTGCCAGCAGCGCTTACCCGAAGGGACAGGCCACTGAAGCTTTCTTT. Encoded protein: CASSAYPKGQATEAFF.

A few counts support this clone. The CDR3 here is CASTTGYGTYEQYF. The CDR3 bases are TGTGCCAGCACCACAGGGTATGGGACCTACGAGCAGTACTTC. The chain links TRBV6-5 to TRBJ2-7; D might be TRBD1 (6 bases). V lost 7 bases to trimming and J lost 2 bases, with 15 bases between them. The CDR3 length is 14 residues. CDR1 MNHEY and CDR2 SVGAGI come from the germline V gene.

The chain recombines TRBV19 with TRBJ2-2, with D possibly being TRBD1 (5 bases). The CDR3 spans 16 residues. The V gene lost 4 bases and the J gene lost 4 bases, with 16 bases spanning the gap. Germline loops: CDR1 LNHDA, CDR2 SQIVND (reference sequence). Written as DNA, the CDR3 is TGTGCCAGTAGTAAACCCAGGGCACGGGTCACCGGGGAGCTGTTTTTT. Residues: CASSKPRARVTGELFF.

The CDR3 bases are TGTGCCTGGAGTGTAGGGGAGCAGGGGGGCACACCCCTCCACTTT. This translates into CAWSVGEQGGTPLHF. This chain links TRBV30 with TRBJ1-6; 7 nucleotides agree with TRBD1. The CDR3 is 15 residues long. The J segment lost 11 bases and the V segment lost 0 bases, leaving 10 bases of the junction unmatched. Germline assignment: CDR1 GTSNPN and CDR2 SVGIG (reference sequence).

CDR3 residues: CASSLQGQGRYIQYF. Here the CDR3 DNA reads TGTGCCAGCAGTTTACAGGGGCAAGGAAGGTACATTCAGTACTTC. V gene TRBV2 combines with J gene TRBJ2-4; TRBD1 aligns across 7 bases. This CDR3 region has 15 residues. Germline CDR1 SNHLY, CDR2 FYNNEI. With V trimmed by 5 bases and J by 8 bases, 12 bases remained unmatched.

This clone showed up just once. The chain is built from TRBV11-2 and TRBJ2-2, with TRBD2 as a possible D gene (7 bases). V was cut by 5 bases and J by 7 bases, with 17 bases left in between. The germline CDR1 and CDR2 sequences are SGHAT and FQNNGV. The CDR3 loop spans 15 amino acids. The CDR3 region has the DNA TGTGCCAGCAGCCCTTGGGGGGGGCGCATCGGGGAGCTGTTTTTT. Amino acid sequence: CASSPWGGRIGELFF.

This sequence joins TRBV30 and TRBJ1-3, with no clear D. Trimming left V 5 bases short and J 16 bases short, with 18 bases between. The CDR3 sequence is 11 residues long. Germline lookup yields CDR1 GTSNPN and CDR2 SVGIG (reference sequence). CDR3 amino acids: CAWGGRPRLYF. CDR3 bases: TGTGCCTGGGGAGGTCGCCCTCGCTTGTATTTT.

The CDR3 protein is CASSLGQSGEKLFF. DNA of the CDR3: TGTGCCAGCAGCTTAGGACAGTCCGGTGAAAAACTGTTTTTT. The chain links TRBV13 to TRBJ1-4; the D is unclear. The CDR3 runs to 14 residues. V was cut by 0 bases and J by 7 bases, with 9 bases left in between. CDR1 and CDR2 (germline): PRHDT, FYEKMQ (reference sequence).

The chain carries TRBV10-1 and TRBJ1-5; D not resolved. Germline values: CDR1 WNHNN, CDR2 SYGVQD (reference sequence). With 3 bases removed from V and 16 bases from J, the gap between germline ends came to 10 bases. The CDR3 has 10 residues. The CDR3 DNA follows: TGCGCCAGCAGTGATGGCGGGGAACATTTT. This translates into CASSDGGEHF.

This clone occurred once. The rearrangement joins TRBV19 to TRBJ1-2, with D maybe TRBD1 (6 bases). In germline, CDR1 is LNHDA, CDR2 SQIVND (reference sequence). The CDR3 is 16 residues long. V was clipped by 3 bases and J by 6 bases, with 20 bases between them. The CDR3 is CASSMMSRQGLDGYTF. CDR3 nucleotide sequence: TGTGCCAGTAGTATGATGTCTCGGCAGGGGTTGGATGGCTACACCTTC.

The rearrangement joins TRBV12-3 or TRBV12-4 to TRBJ2-7; a possible D gene is TRBD2 (5 bases). V was clipped by 2 bases and J by 6 bases, with 11 bases between them. The CDR3 is made up of 13 amino acids. CDR3 DNA sequence: TGTGCCAGCAGTTTAAAGGGAGATAGCGAGCAGTACGTC. Translation: CASSLKGDSEQYV.

With regard to this clone: This sample also contains other DNA sequences that code for the same CDR3. This chain links TRBV29-1 with TRBJ1-1, with TRBD1 matching 7 bases. After removal of 7 bases from V and 0 bases from J, the junction contained 5 bases not matched to a gene. The germline gives CDR1 SQVTM, CDR2 ANQGSEA. The CDR3 sequence is 13 residues long. CDR3 region: CSAAGQLNTEAFF. The CDR3 region has the DNA TGCAGCGCCGCGGGACAGTTGAACACTGAAGCTTTCTTT.

The chain combines TRBV6-5 with TRBJ1-1, with no clear D. Germline lookup yields CDR1 MNHEY and CDR2 SVGAGI. With 3 bases removed from V and 4 bases from J, the gap between germline ends came to 9 bases. This CDR3 region has 13 residues. This CDR3 reads CASSYDAGTEAFF. CDR3 coding DNA: TGTGCCAGCAGTTATGACGCGGGCACTGAAGCTTTCTTT.

J is TRBJ1-2 and V is TRBV10-3, with 9 bases lining up with TRBD1. With 10 bases clipped from V and 7 bases from J, the junction kept 10 bases outside the gene matches. The length of the CDR3 is 13 residues. Germline CDR1 reads ENHRY; CDR2 reads SYGVKD. CDR3 coding DNA: TGTGCCACCTGCGGGACAGGGACTCCTGGCTACACCTTC. Its protein is CATCGTGTPGYTF.

This chain connects TRBV7-9 to TRBJ1-2, with a possible D match to TRBD1 (5 bases). The CDR3 is made up of 14 amino acids. The germline V gene has CDR1 SEHNR and CDR2 FQNEAQ (reference sequence). V was cut by 0 bases and J by 4 bases, with 9 bases left in between. The CDR3 DNA reads as TGTGCCAGCAGCTTAGCGCAGGGCACCTATGGCTACACCTTC. Translation: CASSLAQGTYGYTF.

The chain carries TRBV5-1 and TRBJ2-2; 7 bases align to TRBD1. This CDR3 is 16 amino acids long. Germline-derived CDR1 and CDR2 are SGHRS and YFSETQ. V lost 0 bases, J lost 7 bases, and 9 bases stayed unmatched. In DNA, the CDR3 is TGCGCCAGCAGCTTGGCCAGGGGGAGCCCCAACGGGGAGCTGTTTTTT. Its protein product is CASSLARGSPNGELFF.